This paragraph covers one T cell receptor beta chain sequence. Its antigen remains unknown. This sample is drawn from a study of cytomegalovirus exposure and HLA in healthy donors. Donors likely had unrecorded immune exposures despite being nominally healthy when sampled. Use of 60 Vbeta and 13 Jbeta primers characterized the PCR. Produced via immunoSEQ multiplex PCR; TCRdb's table is partial and in-frame only. The sample lists roughly 100,000 clones; approximately 85% were seen once. Findings and caveats of the study: Fewer than 200 TCR beta chains were listed as cytomegalovirus-associated.

This receptor was taken from a man between 45 and 60 years old in good health and CMV-seronegative. The specimen was PBMCs.

CDR3 DNA: TGTGCCAGCAGCCAAGATCCCGGCGGGGGGGCCAAAGAGCAGTTCTTC. It translates to CASSQDPGGGAKEQFF. The chain carries TRBV4-2 and TRBJ2-1, with TRBD2 matching 9 bases. Germline V gene data show CDR1 as LGHNA and CDR2 as YNFKEQ. Trimming took 0 bases from V and 10 from J; bases not matched to a gene: 10. The CDR3 contains 16 residues.